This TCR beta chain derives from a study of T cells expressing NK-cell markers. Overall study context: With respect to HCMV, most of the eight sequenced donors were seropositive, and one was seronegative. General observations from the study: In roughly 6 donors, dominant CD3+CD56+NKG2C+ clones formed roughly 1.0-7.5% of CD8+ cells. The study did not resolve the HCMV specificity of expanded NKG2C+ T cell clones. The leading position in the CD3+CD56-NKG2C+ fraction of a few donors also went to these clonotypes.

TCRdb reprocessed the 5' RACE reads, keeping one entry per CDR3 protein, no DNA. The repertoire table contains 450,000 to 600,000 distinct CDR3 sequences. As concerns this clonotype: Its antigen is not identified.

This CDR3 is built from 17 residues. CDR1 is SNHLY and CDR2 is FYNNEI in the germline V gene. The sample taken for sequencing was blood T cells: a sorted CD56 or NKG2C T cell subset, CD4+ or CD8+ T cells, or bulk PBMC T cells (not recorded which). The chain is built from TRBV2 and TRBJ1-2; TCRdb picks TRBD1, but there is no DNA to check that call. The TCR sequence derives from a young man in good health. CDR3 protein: CASSASLTWGTDYGYTF.